What follows describes a single T cell receptor beta chain. The data were produced by immunoSEQ multiplex PCR, yet TCRdb's version contains in-frame clones alone and is incomplete. The sample holds 50,000 to 65,000 clones, 91% seen once. The V and J ends lost 1 base and 0 bases, in that order; junction bases with no gene match: 2. The CDR3 loop spans 16 amino acids. The germline CDR1 and CDR2 sequences are SGHAT and FQNNGV. This specimen belongs to a study of blood T cell repertoires in COVID-19. The TCR originated in a middle-aged man with acute or convalescent COVID-19. V usage is TRBV11-2 and J usage is TRBJ2-3; the match to TRBD2 covers 9 bases. The material sequenced was peripheral blood. CDR3 amino acids: CASSLGAGGSTDTQYF. The CDR3 DNA reads as TGTGCCAGCAGCTTAGGGGCGGGGGGGAGCACAGATACGCAGTATTTT.